Given below is one T cell receptor (beta chain) in context. The V gene's germline CDR1 is MGHRA and CDR2 YSYEKL. The CDR3 spans 14 residues. With 3 bases clipped from V and 5 bases from J, the junction kept 3 bases outside the gene matches. This entry belongs to a study of blood T cell repertoires in COVID-19. About the research overall: COVID-19 samples, acute and convalescent, were from the United States, Italy and Spain.

Using immunoSEQ multiplex PCR, the repertoire was profiled, and TCRdb retains in-frame clones only, with some absent. The table includes hundreds of thousands of clones, about 80% detected once. The sequencing input was peripheral blood. This TCR derives from a human donor in a cohort sampled during active COVID-19. The gene calls are TRBV4-1 and TRBJ2-5; the match to TRBD2 covers 10 bases. CDR3 protein: CASSHLAGEETQYF. Here the CDR3 DNA reads TGCGCCAGCAGCCATCTAGCGGGAGAGGAGACCCAGTACTTC.